These 19 T cell receptor beta chains share one sample of origin, sequenced in a study of resident and recirculating memory T cells in vitiligo. Assay used: immunoSEQ multiplex PCR; TCRdb lists only in-frame clones, some missing. Among 40,000 to 50,000 clones listed, about nine tenths were seen once. The specimen was blood. The receptors here all came from a male donor with vitiligo.

The genes are TRBV9 and TRBJ1-3; D is unresolved. With 1 base removed from V and 1 base from J, the gap between germline ends came to 9 bases. Germline V gene sequence: CDR1 SGDLS, CDR2 YYNGEE. The CDR3 runs 15 residues. The CDR3 is CASSVSLRSGNTIYF. The CDR3 coding sequence is TGTGCCAGCAGCGTATCACTCCGGTCTGGAAACACCATATATTTT.

The genes are TRBV2 and TRBJ2-7; 8 bases line up with TRBD2. From germline, CDR1 is SNHLY and CDR2 FYNNEI. V dropped 3 bases and J dropped 8; count of bases not matched to a gene: 6. The CDR3 is 13 amino acids. The CDR3 loop is CASSDRGGRQQYF. CDR3 nucleotides: TGTGCCAGCAGTGATCGGGGGGGGCGTCAGCAGTACTTC.

The gene calls are TRBV21-1 and TRBJ2-5; TRBD2, the D gene given by the table, was not confirmed from the DNA. TRBV21-1 corresponds to a pseudogene. This CDR3 has 13 amino acids. The CDR3 loop reads CASSKAECETQYF. The CDR3 region has the DNA TGTGCCAGCAGCAAAGCCGAGTGCGAGACCCAGTACTTC.

This clone has a handful of counts. The chain is built from TRBV6-6 and TRBJ2-1; tentatively, D is TRBD2 (5 bases). Trimming removed 4 bases at V and 5 bases at J, with 12 bases between. Germline-derived CDR1 and CDR2 are MNHNY and SVGAGI (reference sequence). The CDR3 contains 14 residues. The CDR3 coding sequence is TGTGCCAGCAGTTCACGCGGGTCTGACAATGAGCAGTTCTTC. Its protein is CASSSRGSDNEQFF.

V is TRBV23-1 and J is TRBJ2-7; D possibly corresponds to TRBD2 (5 bases). TRBV23-1 has ORF status, its function being uncertain. Trimming left V 9 bases short and J 2 bases short, with 23 bases between. This CDR3 has 16 amino acids. The CDR3 reads CASRIAGRAETYEQYF. In nucleotides, the CDR3 is TGCGCCAGTAGAATTGCTGGGAGAGCGGAAACCTACGAGCAGTACTTC.

The genes are TRBV5-1 and TRBJ2-2; TRBD1 might be the D (6 bases). The CDR3 covers 13 residues. Germline CDR1 and CDR2: SGHRS and YFSETQ. V dropped 6 bases and J dropped 6 bases, with 12 bases sitting between them. CDR3 sequence (DNA): TGCGCCAGCAACTCAGGGGTTCCCGGGGAGCTGTTTTTT. Translated: CASNSGVPGELFF.

This clone was picked up a small number of times. This rearrangement joins TRBV2 to TRBJ1-1; 9 nucleotides line up with TRBD1. The CDR3 spans 13 residues. The J segment lost 10 bases and the V segment lost 1 base, leaving 4 bases of the junction unmatched. Germline CDR1 is SNHLY and CDR2 is FYNNEI. The CDR3 protein is CASSEERQGVAFF. CDR3 in DNA: TGTGCCAGCAGTGAAGAACGACAGGGGGTAGCTTTCTTT.

This clone was seen only once. V is TRBV9 and J is TRBJ1-6; possible D gene TRBD1, 6 bases. Trimming removed 3 bases from V and 9 bases from J, with 10 bases in between. Germline lookup yields CDR1 SGDLS and CDR2 YYNGEE. The CDR3 runs 13 residues. The CDR3 protein is CASSAGHSSPLHF. CDR3 DNA: TGTGCCAGCAGCGCGGGACATAGTTCACCCCTCCACTTT.

V gene TRBV7-2 combines with J gene TRBJ2-3; 16 bases are shared with TRBD2. The length of the CDR3 is 15 residues. Trimming cost V 0 bases and J 15 bases; bases outside gene matches: 6. Germline lookup yields CDR1 SGHTA and CDR2 FQGNSA. The CDR3 DNA is TGTGCCAGCAGCTTAGCGCGGGGACTAGCGGGGGGGTTCTATTTT. Encoded protein: CASSLARGLAGGFYF.

The chain recombines TRBV18 with TRBJ2-5; 10 bases align to TRBD2. This CDR3 region has 15 residues. Germline V gives CDR1 KGHSH, CDR2 LQKENI. Trimming took 1 base from V and 5 from J; bases not matched to a gene: 4. The CDR3 protein is CASSPLLAGTETQYF. The CDR3 DNA reads TGTGCCAGCTCACCACTACTAGCGGGGACGGAGACCCAGTACTTC.

This sequence joins TRBV4-3 and TRBJ2-1; TRBD2 aligns across 7 bases. J was trimmed by 8 bases and V by 3 bases; bases with no gene match: 4. Germline V gene lookup returns CDR1 LGHNA and CDR2 YSLEER. CDR3 size: 13 residues. Here the CDR3 reads CASSQREGDEQFF. Written as DNA, the CDR3 is TGCGCCAGCAGCCAGAGGGAGGGCGATGAGCAGTTCTTC.

The rearrangement uses TRBV5-4 and TRBJ2-7, with 12 bases matching TRBD1. The length of the CDR3 is 14 residues. Germline CDR1 reads SGHNT; CDR2 reads YYREEE (reference sequence). Losses at the gene ends were 2 bases for V and 6 bases for J; bases not matched to a gene: 3. The CDR3 region is CASSLRDRGPEQYF. The CDR3 nucleotides are TGTGCCAGCAGCTTACGGGACAGGGGGCCCGAGCAGTACTTC.

The gene calls are TRBV19 and TRBJ1-1; 8 positions match TRBD1. Germline values: CDR1 LNHDA, CDR2 SQIVND (reference sequence). J was trimmed by 4 bases and V by 2 bases; bases with no gene match: 0. CDR3 size: 13 residues. This chain's CDR3 is CASSITGGTEAFF. As DNA, the CDR3 is TGTGCCAGTAGTATAACAGGGGGCACTGAAGCTTTCTTT.

The chain employs TRBV6-5 and TRBJ1-3; D is ambiguous. CDR3 length equals 16 residues. Trimming stripped 0 bases from V and 9 bases from J, with 18 bases between. CDR1 and CDR2 (germline): MNHEY, SVGAGI. In nucleotides, the CDR3 is TGTGCCAGCAGTTACTCTAGTCGGGATCCCGAGGCCACCATATATTTT. Residues: CASSYSSRDPEATIYF.

The V gene is TRBV9, the J gene TRBJ1-1; 9 nucleotides match TRBD1. Per germline, CDR1 SGDLS and CDR2 YYNGEE. After removal of 2 bases from V and 1 base from J, the junction contained 0 bases not matched to a gene. This CDR3 region has 14 residues. CDR3 loop: CASSVGQGNTEAFF. CDR3 DNA sequence: TGTGCCAGCAGCGTGGGACAGGGGAACACTGAAGCTTTCTTT.

The CDR3, as DNA: TGCGCCAGCAGCTTGGCCGACGGGACTAGCTCCTACAATGAGCAGTTCTTC. It yields the protein CASSLADGTSSYNEQFF. The chain links TRBV5-1 to TRBJ2-1, with 8 bases lining up with TRBD2. The germline V gene encodes CDR1 SGHRS and CDR2 YFSETQ. The junction had 5 bases not matched to a gene; V was cut back by 0 bases and J by 0 bases. CDR3 length: 17 residues.

The chain has TRBV7-2 and TRBJ2-1; the D gene is possibly TRBD2 (7 bases). Trimming cost V 5 bases and J 9 bases, with 17 bases left between them. CDR1 is SGHTA and CDR2 is FQGNSA in the germline V gene. The CDR3 has 14 residues. DNA for the CDR3: TGTGCCAGCAGCCCGCGAGTGGGGGGGCTTGAGCAGTTCTTC. Translated: CASSPRVGGLEQFF. The full variable domain, its missing parts supplied by reference TRBV7-2 and TRBJ2-1, is GAGVSQSPSNKVTEKGKDVELRCDPISGHTALYWYRQSLGQGLEFLIYFQGNSAPDKSGLPSDRFSAERTGGSVSTLTIQRTQQEDSAVYLCASSPRVGGLEQFFGPGTRLTVL.

This chain links TRBV7-8 with TRBJ2-2; 13 bases map to TRBD2. V dropped 5 bases and J dropped 5; count of bases not matched to a gene: 2. This CDR3 contains 15 residues. Germline assignment: CDR1 SGHVS and CDR2 FQNEAQ. As DNA, the CDR3 is TGTGCCAGCAGCGGACTAGCGGGAGAGACCGGGGAGCTGTTTTTT. It encodes CASSGLAGETGELFF.

The rearrangement uses TRBV10-3 and TRBJ1-2; 7 bases match TRBD1. Per the germline V gene, CDR1 is ENHRY and CDR2 is SYGVKD. The CDR3 runs to 12 residues. Trimming removed 8 bases from V and 2 bases from J; junction bases left unmatched: 2. The CDR3 sequence: CAIGGQNYGYTF. As DNA, the CDR3 is TGTGCCATCGGGGGACAGAACTATGGCTACACCTTC.